This TCR beta chain derives from a study of CD8+CD57+ T cells in acquired aplastic anemia. Study as a whole: Quantities of DNA derived from sorted CD4+ and CD8+ cells averaged approximately 3.5 ug.

All sequencing subjects had displayed CD8+CD57+ cell expansion on flow cytometry. Whole-study results and caveats: No significant difference in CD8+ Simpson's diversity was found between patients and controls.

Comment on this clonotype: Its specificity is unknown.

The CDR3 is made up of 15 amino acids. Germline CDR1 and CDR2: SGHRS and YFSETQ. Trimming took off 4 bases at V and 0 bases at J, with 11 bases between the two ends. The use of genomic DNA as template underpinned the TCR beta VDJ and CDR3 profiling. TCRdb ran MiXCR on the reads and lists one entry per CDR3 protein. The sample yields some 180,000 distinct CDR3 sequences, roughly 65% seen once. This chain joins TRBV5-1 and TRBJ2-1, with D perhaps given as TRBD1 or TRBD2 (5 bases each). Source material: sorted CD4+, CD8+, or CD8+CD57+ T cells (not recorded which) from PBMCs. This clonotype originated in a human donor with aplastic anemia. This CDR3 reads CASSTGGGSYNEQFF. DNA of the CDR3: TGCGCCAGCAGCACCGGTGGGGGCTCCTACAATGAGCAGTTCTTC.